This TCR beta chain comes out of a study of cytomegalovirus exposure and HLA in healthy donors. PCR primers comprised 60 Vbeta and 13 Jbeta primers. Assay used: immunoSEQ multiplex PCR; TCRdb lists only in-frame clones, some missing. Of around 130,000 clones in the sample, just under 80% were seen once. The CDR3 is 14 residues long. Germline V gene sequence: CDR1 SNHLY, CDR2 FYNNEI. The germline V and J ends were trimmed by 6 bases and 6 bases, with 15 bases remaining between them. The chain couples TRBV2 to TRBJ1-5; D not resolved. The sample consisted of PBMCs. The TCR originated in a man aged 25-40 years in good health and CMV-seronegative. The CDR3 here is CASRLWREGQPQHF. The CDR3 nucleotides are TGTGCCAGCAGGTTATGGAGGGAAGGTCAGCCCCAGCATTTT.